The source of this T cell receptor beta chain is a study of CD8 T cells in ankylosing spondylitis (dated by TCRdb to 2015 to 2018). Regarding the research as a whole: To find TCR variants linked to disease, the study profiled T cell receptor beta repertoires in ankylosing spondylitis patients and healthy donors. The full study cohort was made up of approximately 27 ankylosing spondylitis patients and roughly 100 healthy donors. Peripheral blood samples were taken, and synovial fluid was additionally collected from ankylosing spondylitis patients.

Findings and caveats that apply to the study as a whole: Some motif variants had previously been reported in the synovial fluid and blood of reactive arthritis patients, which suggests shared mechanisms of disease initiation. According to the report, matched synovial fluid samples from ankylosing spondylitis patients were significantly enriched for the disease-linked clones. Blood from ankylosing spondylitis patients appeared to be characterized by a TCR beta motif composed of roughly eight highly homologous amino acid variants. In peripheral blood, the disease-linked clones were found at relatively low frequencies and had a CD8+ phenotype.

This clonotype has a count of ten or more. Its antigen target is currently unknown. No much larger clonotype is one base removed from it; base qualities were not supplied. Reading from cysteine to phenylalanine, the CDR3 counts 15 amino acids. Just CDR3 DNA is preserved here, 45 bases in frame from base 1. The junction shows trimming of 5 bases on V and 3 bases on J, and the gene matches do not reach 7 bases of it. The run used an Illumina HiSeq 2500. Quantitative 5'-RACE with molecular barcodes was the method used to prepare the TCR beta libraries. On the authors' methods: To identify disease-linked TCR variants, a new computational method was used, one built on a probabilistic model of VDJ rearrangement. Using fastp trimming at Q25 and MiXCR clonotype assembly, TCRdb reanalyzed the public sequencing data and kept in-frame beta chains. Rows with one shared CDR3 protein collapse into an entry with the most common genes and DNA. In this record, the V and J calls reflect TCRdb's handling and not the investigators' own analysis. The sample profile shows about 130,000 distinct CDR3 sequences; about 6.4% of them were found once. 12% of the sample goes to the ten largest clones.

What was sequenced was blood, either unsorted or a sorted T cell fraction (not recorded which). Recombination connected TRBV12-3 or TRBV12-4 to TRBJ1-2; 9 bases in the junction line up with TRBD1. This TCR was sampled from a male donor with ankylosing spondylitis or in good health (not recorded which). The CDR3 in this case is CASSPSDRGDYGYTF. The base sequence is TGTGCCAGCAGTCCTTCCGACAGGGGGGACTATGGCTACACCTTC.